The clone carrying this TCR beta chain occurred many times. The CDR3 covers 14 residues. Germline CDR1 is MNHNS and CDR2 is SASEGT. Trimming stripped 3 bases from V and 3 bases from J, with 9 bases between. The data derive from a study of T cells after yellow fever vaccination. Researchers made TCR cDNA using 5'RACE template switching, and this step added a universal primer site and UMIs. Each CDR3 protein gets one entry after TCRdb re-called the 5' RACE reads with MiXCR. The table has 230,000 or so distinct CDR3 sequences, approximately 3.8% seen once. The input for sequencing was PBMCs, taken 15 days after the yellow fever booster vaccination. The rearrangement uses TRBV6-1 and TRBJ1-5; no clear D gene. The TCR originated in a man in his late teens or twenties who received the YFV17D yellow fever vaccine. The DNA for the CDR3 is TGTGCCAGCAGTGAGTTTGGAAACAATCAGCCCCAGCATTTT. It is translated as CASSEFGNNQPQHF.